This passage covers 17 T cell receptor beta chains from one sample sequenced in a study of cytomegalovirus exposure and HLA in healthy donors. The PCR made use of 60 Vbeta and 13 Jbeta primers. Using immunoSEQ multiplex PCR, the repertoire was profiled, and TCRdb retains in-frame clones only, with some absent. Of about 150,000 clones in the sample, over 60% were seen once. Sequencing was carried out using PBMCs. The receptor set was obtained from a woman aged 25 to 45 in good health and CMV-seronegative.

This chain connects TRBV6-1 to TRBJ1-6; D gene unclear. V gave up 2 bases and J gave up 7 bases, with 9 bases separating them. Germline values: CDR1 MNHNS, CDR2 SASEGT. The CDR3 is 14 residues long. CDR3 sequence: CASSERAGNSPLHF. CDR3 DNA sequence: TGTGCCAGCAGTGAAAGGGCGGGAAATTCACCCCTCCACTTT.

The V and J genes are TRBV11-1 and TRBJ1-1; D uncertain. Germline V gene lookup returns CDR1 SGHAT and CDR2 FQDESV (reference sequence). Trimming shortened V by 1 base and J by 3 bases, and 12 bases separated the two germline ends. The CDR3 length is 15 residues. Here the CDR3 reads CASSLDDNTDTEAFF. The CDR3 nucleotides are TGTGCCAGCAGCTTAGACGACAATACGGACACTGAAGCTTTCTTT.

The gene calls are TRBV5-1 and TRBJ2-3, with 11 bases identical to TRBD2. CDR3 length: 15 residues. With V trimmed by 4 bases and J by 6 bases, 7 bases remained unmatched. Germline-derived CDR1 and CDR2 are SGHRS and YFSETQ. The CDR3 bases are TGCGCCAGCAGCCGTAGCGGGGGGGCAGCTGATACGCAGTATTTT. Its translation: CASSRSGGAADTQYF.

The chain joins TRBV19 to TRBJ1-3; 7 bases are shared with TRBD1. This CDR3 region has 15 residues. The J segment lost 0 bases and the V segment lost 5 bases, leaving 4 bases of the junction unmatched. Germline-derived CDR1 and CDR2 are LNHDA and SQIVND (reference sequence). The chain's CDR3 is CASSPGQDSGNTIYF. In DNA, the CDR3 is TGTGCCAGTAGTCCAGGACAGGACTCTGGAAACACCATATATTTT. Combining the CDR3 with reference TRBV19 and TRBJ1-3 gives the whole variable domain DGGITQSPKYLFRKEGQNVTLSCEQNLNHDAMYWYRQDPGQGLRLIYYSQIVNDFQKGDIAEGYSVSREKKESFPLTVTSAQKNPTAFYLCASSPGQDSGNTIYFGEGSWLTVV.

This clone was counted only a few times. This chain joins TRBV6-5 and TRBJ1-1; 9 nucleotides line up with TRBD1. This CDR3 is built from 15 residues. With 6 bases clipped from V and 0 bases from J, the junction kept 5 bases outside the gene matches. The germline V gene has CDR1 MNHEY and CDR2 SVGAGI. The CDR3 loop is CASSGQGQMNTEAFF. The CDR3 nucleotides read TGTGCCAGCAGCGGACAGGGGCAAATGAACACTGAAGCTTTCTTT.

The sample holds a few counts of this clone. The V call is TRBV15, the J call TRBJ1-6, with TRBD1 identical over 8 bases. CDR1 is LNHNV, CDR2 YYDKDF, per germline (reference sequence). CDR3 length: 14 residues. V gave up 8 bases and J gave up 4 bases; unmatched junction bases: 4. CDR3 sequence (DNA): TGTGCCACCGAAGACAGGGGATATAATTCACCCCTCCACTTT. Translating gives CATEDRGYNSPLHF. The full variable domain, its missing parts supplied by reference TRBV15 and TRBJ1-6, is DAMVIQNPRYQVTQFGKPVTLSCSQTLNHNVMYWYQQKSSQAPKLLFHYYDKDFNNEADTPDNFQSRRPNTSFCFLDIRSPGLGDTAMYLCATEDRGYNSPLHFGNGTRLTVT.

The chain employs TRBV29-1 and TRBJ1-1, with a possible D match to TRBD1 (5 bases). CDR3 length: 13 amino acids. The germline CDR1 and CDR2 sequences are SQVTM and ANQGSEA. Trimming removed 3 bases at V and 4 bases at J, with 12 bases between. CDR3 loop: CSVERGRGTEAFF. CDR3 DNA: TGCAGCGTTGAGCGCGGGAGGGGCACTGAAGCTTTCTTT.

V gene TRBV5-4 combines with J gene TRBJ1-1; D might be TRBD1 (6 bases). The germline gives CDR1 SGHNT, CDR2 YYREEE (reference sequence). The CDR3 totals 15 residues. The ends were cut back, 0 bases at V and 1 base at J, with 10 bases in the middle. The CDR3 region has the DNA TGTGCCAGCAGCTTGGCGATGACAGGGAACACTGAAGCTTTCTTT. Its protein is CASSLAMTGNTEAFF.

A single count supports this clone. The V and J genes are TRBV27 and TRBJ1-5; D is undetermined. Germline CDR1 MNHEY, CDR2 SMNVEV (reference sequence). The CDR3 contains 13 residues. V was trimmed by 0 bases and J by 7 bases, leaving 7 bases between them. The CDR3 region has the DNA TGTGCCAGCAGTTTATCCCCGGGGCAGCCCCAGCATTTT. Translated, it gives CASSLSPGQPQHF.

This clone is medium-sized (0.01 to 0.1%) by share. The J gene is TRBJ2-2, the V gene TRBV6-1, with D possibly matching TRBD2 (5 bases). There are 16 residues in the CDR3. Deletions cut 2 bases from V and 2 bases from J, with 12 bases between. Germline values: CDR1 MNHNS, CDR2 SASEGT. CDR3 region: CASSEWVSGNTGELFF. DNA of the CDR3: TGTGCCAGCAGTGAATGGGTGAGCGGAAACACCGGGGAGCTGTTTTTT.

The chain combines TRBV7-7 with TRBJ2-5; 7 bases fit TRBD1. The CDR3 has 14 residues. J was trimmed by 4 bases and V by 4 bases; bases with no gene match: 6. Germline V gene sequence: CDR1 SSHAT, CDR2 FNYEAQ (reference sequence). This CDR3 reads CASSSDRVGETQYF. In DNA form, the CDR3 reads TGTGCCAGCAGCTCCGACAGGGTTGGAGAGACCCAGTACTTC.

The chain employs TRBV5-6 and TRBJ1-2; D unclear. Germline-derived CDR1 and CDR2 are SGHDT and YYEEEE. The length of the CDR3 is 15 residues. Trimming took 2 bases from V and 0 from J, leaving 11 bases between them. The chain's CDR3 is CASSFFSNANYGYTF. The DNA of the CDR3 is TGTGCCAGCAGCTTTTTCAGTAACGCTAACTATGGCTACACCTTC.

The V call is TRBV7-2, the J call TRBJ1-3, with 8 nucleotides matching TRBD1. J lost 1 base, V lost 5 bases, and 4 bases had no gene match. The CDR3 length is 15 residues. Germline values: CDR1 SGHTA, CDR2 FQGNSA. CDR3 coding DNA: TGTGCCAGCAGCAATCGACAGGGGTCTGGAAACACCATATATTTT. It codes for CASSNRQGSGNTIYF. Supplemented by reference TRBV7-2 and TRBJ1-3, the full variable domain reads GAGVSQSPSNKVTEKGKDVELRCDPISGHTALYWYRQSLGQGLEFLIYFQGNSAPDKSGLPSDRFSAERTGGSVSTLTIQRTQQEDSAVYLCASSNRQGSGNTIYFGEGSWLTVV.

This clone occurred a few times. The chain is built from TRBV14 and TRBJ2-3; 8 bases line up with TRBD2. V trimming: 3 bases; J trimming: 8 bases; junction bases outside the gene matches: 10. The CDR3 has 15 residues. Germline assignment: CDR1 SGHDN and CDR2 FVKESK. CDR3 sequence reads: CASSQSAGGPITQYF. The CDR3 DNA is TGTGCCAGCAGCCAGTCGGCGGGGGGCCCAATTACGCAGTATTTT.

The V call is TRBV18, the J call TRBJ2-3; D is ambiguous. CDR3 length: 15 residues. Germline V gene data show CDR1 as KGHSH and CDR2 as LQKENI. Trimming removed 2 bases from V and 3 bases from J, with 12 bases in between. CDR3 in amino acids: CASSPIPSQTDTQYF. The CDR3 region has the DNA TGTGCCAGCTCACCAATCCCTTCCCAGACAGATACGCAGTATTTT.

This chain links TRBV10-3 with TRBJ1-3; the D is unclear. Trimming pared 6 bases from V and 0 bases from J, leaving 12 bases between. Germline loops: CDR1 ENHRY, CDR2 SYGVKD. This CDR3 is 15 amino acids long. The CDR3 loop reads CAISTGLTSGNTIYF. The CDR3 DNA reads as TGTGCCATCAGCACCGGACTGACCTCTGGAAACACCATATATTTT.

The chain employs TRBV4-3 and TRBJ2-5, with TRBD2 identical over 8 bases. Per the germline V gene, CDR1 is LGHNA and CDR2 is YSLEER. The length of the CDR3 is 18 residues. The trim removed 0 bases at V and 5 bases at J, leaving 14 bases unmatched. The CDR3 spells CASSQDGPRDSGVETQYF. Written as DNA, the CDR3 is TGCGCCAGCAGCCAAGATGGCCCCCGCGATAGCGGGGTTGAGACCCAGTACTTC.